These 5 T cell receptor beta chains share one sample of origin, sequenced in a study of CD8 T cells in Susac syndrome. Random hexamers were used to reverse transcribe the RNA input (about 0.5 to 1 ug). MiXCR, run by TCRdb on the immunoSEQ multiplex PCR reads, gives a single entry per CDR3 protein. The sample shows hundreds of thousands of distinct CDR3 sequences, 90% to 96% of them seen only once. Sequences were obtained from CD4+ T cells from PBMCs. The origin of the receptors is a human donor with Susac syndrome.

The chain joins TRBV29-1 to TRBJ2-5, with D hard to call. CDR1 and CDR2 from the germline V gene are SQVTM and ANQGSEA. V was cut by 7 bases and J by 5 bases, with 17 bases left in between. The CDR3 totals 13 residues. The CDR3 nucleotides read TGCAGCGCCCTGGGTGGTATCAGGGAGACCCAGTACTTC. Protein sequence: CSALGGIRETQYF.

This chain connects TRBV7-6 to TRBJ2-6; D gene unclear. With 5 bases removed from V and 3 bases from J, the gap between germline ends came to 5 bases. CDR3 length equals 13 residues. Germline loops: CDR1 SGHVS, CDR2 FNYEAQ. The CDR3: CASSPNGANVLTF. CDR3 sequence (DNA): TGTGCCAGCAGCCCCAATGGGGCCAACGTCCTGACTTTC.

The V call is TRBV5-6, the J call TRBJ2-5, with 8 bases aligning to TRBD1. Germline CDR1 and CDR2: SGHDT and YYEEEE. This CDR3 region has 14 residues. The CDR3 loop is CALFGQGAPETQYF. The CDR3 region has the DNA TGTGCTCTCTTCGGGCAGGGGGCCCCGGAGACCCAGTACTTC.

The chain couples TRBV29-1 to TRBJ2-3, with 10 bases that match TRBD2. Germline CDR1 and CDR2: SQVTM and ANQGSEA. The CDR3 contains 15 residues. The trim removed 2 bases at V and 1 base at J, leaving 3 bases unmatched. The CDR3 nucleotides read TGCAGCGTTGAAATAGCGGGAGGCCGCACAGATACGCAGTATTTT. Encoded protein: CSVEIAGGRTDTQYF.

The CDR3 region is CASSLGQLKVDGYTF. CDR3 nucleotide sequence: TGTGCCAGCAGTCTGGGACAGCTGAAGGTGGATGGCTACACCTTC. The rearrangement uses TRBV25-1 and TRBJ1-2; 7 bases are shared with TRBD1. The CDR3 totals 15 residues. The trim removed 5 bases at V and 6 bases at J, leaving 12 bases unmatched. Germline V gene lookup returns CDR1 MGHDK and CDR2 SYGVNS.